This TCR beta chain derives from a study of cytomegalovirus exposure and HLA in healthy donors. Study-level findings and limits: Listed as cytomegalovirus-associated were over 150 TCR beta chains.

In the case of this clone: Its antigen remains unidentified.

CDR1 MGHRA and CDR2 YSYEKL come from the germline V gene. V lost 3 bases, J lost 5 bases, and 7 bases stayed unmatched. This CDR3 region has 14 residues. Both 60 Vbeta primers and 13 Jbeta primers went into the PCR. TCRdb's table, derived via immunoSEQ multiplex PCR, lists solely in-frame clones and lacks some. The table records more than 95,000 clones, roughly three quarters of them present only once. This chain uses TRBV4-1 with TRBJ2-7, with 7 bases matching TRBD1. This sequence originates from a male donor in good health and CMV-seronegative. The source material was PBMCs. The CDR3: CASSQNPDRDEQYF. The DNA of the CDR3 is TGCGCCAGCAGCCAGAACCCCGACAGGGACGAGCAGTACTTC.